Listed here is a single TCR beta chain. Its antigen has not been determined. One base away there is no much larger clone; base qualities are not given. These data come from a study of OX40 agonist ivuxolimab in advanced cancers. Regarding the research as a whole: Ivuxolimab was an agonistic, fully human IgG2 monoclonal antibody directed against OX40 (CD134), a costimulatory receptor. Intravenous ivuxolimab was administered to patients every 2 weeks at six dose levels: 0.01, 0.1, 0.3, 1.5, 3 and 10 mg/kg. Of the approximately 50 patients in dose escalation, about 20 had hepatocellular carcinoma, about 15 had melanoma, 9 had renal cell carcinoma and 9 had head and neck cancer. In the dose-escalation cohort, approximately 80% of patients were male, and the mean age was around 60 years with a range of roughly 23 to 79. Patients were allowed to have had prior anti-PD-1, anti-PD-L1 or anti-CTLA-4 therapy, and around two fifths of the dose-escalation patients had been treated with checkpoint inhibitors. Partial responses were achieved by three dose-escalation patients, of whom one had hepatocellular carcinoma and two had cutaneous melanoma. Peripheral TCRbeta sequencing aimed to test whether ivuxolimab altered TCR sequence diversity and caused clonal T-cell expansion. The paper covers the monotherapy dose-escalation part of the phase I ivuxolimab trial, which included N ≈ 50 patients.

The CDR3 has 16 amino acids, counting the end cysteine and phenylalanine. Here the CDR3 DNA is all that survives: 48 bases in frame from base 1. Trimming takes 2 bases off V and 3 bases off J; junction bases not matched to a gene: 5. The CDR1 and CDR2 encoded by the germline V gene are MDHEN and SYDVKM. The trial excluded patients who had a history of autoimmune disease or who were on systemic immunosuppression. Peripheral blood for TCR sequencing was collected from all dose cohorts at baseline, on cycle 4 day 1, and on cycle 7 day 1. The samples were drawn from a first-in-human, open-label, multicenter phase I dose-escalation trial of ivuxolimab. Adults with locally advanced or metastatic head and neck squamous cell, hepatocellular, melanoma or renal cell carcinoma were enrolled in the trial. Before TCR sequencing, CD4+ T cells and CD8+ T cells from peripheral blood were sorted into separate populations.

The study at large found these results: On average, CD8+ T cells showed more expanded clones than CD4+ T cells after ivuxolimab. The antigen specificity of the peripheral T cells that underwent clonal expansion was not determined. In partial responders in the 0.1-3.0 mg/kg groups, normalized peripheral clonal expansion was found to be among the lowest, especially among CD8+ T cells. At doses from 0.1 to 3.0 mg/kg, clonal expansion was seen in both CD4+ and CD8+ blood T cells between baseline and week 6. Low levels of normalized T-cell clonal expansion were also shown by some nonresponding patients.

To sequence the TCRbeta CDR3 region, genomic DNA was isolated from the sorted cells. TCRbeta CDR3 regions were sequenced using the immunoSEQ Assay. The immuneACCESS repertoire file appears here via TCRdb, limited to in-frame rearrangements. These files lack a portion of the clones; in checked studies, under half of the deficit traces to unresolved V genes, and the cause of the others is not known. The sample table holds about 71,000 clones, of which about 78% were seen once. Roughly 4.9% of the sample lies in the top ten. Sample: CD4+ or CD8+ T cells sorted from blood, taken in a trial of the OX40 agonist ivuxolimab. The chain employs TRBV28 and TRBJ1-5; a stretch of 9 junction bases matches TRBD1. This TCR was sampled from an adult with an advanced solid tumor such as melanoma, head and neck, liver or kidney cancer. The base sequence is TGTGCCAGCAGTTTAATCACAGGGGGCCCCAATCAGCCCCAGCATTTT. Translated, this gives CASSLITGGPNQPQHF.